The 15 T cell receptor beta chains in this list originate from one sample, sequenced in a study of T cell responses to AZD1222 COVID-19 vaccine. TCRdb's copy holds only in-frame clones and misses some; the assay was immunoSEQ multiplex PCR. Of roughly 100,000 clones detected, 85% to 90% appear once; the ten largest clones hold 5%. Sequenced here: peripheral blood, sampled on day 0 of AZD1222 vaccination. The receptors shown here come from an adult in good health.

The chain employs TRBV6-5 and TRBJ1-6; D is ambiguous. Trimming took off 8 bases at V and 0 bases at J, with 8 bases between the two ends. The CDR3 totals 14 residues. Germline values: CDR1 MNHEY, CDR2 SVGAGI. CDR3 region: CASETSSYNSPLHF. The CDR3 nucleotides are TGTGCCAGCGAAACGAGCTCCTATAATTCACCCCTCCACTTT.

The CDR3 protein is CASSIPRTGNTEAFF. The DNA of the CDR3 is TGTGCCAGTAGTATACCCCGGACGGGGAACACTGAAGCTTTCTTT. The chain joins TRBV19 to TRBJ1-1, with D unresolved. The CDR3 is 15 residues long. Per germline, CDR1 LNHDA and CDR2 SQIVND (reference sequence). Trimming took off 2 bases at V and 1 base at J, with 11 bases between the two ends.

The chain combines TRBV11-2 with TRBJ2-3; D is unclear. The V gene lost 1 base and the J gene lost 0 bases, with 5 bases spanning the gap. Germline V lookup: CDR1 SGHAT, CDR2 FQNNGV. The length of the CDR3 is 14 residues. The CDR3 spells CASSLVGSTDTQYF. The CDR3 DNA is TGTGCCAGCAGCTTAGTAGGGAGCACAGATACGCAGTATTTT.

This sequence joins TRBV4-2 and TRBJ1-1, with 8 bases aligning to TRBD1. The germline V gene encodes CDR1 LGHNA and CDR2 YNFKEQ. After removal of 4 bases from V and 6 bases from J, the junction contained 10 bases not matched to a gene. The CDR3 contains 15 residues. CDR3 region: CASSPNGQGWSEAFF. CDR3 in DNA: TGTGCCAGCAGCCCAAACGGACAGGGTTGGTCTGAAGCTTTCTTT.

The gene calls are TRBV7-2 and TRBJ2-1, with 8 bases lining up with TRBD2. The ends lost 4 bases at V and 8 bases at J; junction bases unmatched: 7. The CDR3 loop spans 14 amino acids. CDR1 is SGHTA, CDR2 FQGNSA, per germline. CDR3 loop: CASSSTGTRDEQFF. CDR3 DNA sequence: TGTGCCAGCAGCTCTACCGGGACTAGGGATGAGCAGTTCTTC.

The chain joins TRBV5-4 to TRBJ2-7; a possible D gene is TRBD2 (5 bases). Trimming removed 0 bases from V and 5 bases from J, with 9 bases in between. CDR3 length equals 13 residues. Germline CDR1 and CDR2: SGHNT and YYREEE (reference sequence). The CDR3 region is CASSLAGINEQYF. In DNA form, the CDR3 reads TGTGCCAGCAGCTTGGCCGGGATCAACGAGCAGTACTTC.

CDR3 sequence: CASSPSGRAYNEQFF. In nucleotides, the CDR3 is TGTGCCAGTAGTCCTAGCGGGAGGGCCTACAATGAGCAGTTCTTC. The genes are TRBV19 and TRBJ2-1, with 12 bases identical to TRBD2. The junction had 1 base not matched to a gene; V was cut back by 5 bases and J by 2 bases. CDR1 LNHDA and CDR2 SQIVND come from the germline V gene (reference sequence). The CDR3 has 15 amino acids. The full variable domain, with the rest looked up from reference TRBV19 and TRBJ2-1, is DGGITQSPKYLFRKEGQNVTLSCEQNLNHDAMYWYRQDPGQGLRLIYYSQIVNDFQKGDIAEGYSVSREKKESFPLTVTSAQKNPTAFYLCASSPSGRAYNEQFFGPGTRLTVL.

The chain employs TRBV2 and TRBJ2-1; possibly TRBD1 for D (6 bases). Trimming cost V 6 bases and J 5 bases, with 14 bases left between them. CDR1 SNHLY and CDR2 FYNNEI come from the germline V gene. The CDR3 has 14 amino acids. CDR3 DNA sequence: TGTGCCAGCAGAGTGGGACACACGAACAATGAGCAGTTCTTC. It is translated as CASRVGHTNNEQFF.

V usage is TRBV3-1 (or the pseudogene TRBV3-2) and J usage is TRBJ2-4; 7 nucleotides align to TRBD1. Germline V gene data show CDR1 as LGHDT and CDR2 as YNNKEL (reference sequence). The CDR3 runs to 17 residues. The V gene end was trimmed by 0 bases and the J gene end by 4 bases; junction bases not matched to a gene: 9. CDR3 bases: TGTGCCAGCAGCCAAGATTGGGCAGGGGGAAGGAAAAACATTCAGTACTTC. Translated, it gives CASSQDWAGGRKNIQYF.

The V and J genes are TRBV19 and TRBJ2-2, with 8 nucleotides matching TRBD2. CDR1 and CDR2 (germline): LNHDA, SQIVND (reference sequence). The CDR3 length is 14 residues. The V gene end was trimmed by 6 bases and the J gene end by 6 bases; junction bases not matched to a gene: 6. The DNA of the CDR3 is TGTGCCAGTAGGGTTAGCGGGGTAGCCGGGGAGCTGTTTTTT. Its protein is CASRVSGVAGELFF.

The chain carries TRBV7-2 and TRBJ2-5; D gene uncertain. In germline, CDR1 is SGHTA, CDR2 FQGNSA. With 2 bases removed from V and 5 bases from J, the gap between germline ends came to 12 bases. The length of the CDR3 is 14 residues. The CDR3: CASSLNFVGETQYF. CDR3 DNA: TGTGCCAGCAGCTTAAATTTTGTGGGGGAGACCCAGTACTTC.

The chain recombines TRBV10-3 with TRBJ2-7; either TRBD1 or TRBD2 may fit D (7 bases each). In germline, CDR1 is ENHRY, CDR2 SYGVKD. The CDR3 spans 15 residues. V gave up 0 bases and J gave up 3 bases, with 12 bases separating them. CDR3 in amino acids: CAISESGRGGYEQYF. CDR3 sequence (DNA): TGTGCCATCAGTGAGTCAGGCAGGGGGGGCTACGAGCAGTACTTC.

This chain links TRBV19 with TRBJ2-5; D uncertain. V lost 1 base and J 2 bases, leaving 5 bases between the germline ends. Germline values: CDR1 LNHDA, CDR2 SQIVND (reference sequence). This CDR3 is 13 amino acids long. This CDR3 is CASSIAGQETQYF. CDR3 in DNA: TGTGCCAGTAGTATAGCAGGACAAGAGACCCAGTACTTC.

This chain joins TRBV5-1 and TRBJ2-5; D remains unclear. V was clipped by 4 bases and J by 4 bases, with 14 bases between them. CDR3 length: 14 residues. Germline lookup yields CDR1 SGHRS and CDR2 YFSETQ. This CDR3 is CASSPFGDGETQYF. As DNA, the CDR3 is TGCGCCAGCAGCCCATTCGGAGATGGAGAGACCCAGTACTTC.

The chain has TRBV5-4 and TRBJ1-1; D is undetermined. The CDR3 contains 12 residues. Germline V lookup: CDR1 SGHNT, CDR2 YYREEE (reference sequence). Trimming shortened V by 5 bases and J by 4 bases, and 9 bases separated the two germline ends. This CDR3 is CASRVEGTEAFF. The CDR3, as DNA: TGTGCCAGCAGGGTAGAGGGCACTGAAGCTTTCTTT.